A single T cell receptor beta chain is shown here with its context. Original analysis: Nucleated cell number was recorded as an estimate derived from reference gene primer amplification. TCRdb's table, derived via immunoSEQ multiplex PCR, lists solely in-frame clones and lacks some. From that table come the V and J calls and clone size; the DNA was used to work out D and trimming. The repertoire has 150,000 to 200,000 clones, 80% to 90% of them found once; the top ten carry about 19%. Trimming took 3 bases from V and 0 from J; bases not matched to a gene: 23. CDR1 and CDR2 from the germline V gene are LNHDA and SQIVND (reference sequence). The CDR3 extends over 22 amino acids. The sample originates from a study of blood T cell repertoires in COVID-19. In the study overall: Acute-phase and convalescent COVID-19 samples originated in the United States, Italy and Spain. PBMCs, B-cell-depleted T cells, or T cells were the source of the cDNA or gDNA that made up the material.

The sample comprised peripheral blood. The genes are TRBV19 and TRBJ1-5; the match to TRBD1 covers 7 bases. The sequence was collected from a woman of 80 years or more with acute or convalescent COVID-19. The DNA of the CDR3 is TGTGCCAGTAGTATGAGGGGGCGTGGACGCGGCGGAGGGTTCTATAGCAATCAGCCCCAGCATTTT. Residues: CASSMRGRGRGGGFYSNQPQHF.